The 16 T cell receptor beta chains given below trace back to one sample, sequenced in a study of OX40 agonist ivuxolimab in advanced cancers. The method was immunoSEQ multiplex PCR; TCRdb's version includes in-frame clones alone and lacks a portion of them. The sample holds about 73,000 clones, 90% seen once. The material sequenced was CD4+ or CD8+ T cells sorted from blood, taken in a trial of the OX40 agonist ivuxolimab. Receptor source: an adult with an advanced solid tumor such as melanoma, head and neck, liver or kidney cancer.

This chain links TRBV5-5 with TRBJ2-7, with unresolved D. CDR1 is SGHKS and CDR2 is YYEKEE in the germline V gene (reference sequence). Trimming left V 4 bases short and J 6 bases short, with 17 bases between. The CDR3 length is 14 residues. The CDR3 reads CASSPVLRNGEQYF. The DNA of the CDR3 is TGTGCCAGCAGCCCGGTCCTCCGGAACGGCGAGCAGTACTTC.

The chain is built from TRBV15 and TRBJ2-1; 7 bases line up with TRBD1. CDR3 length equals 14 residues. Losses at the gene ends were 0 bases for V and 7 bases for J; bases not matched to a gene: 3. Germline CDR1 reads LNHNV; CDR2 reads YYDKDF (reference sequence). The CDR3 here is CATSREQGKNEQFF. The CDR3 coding sequence is TGTGCCACCAGCAGAGAACAGGGGAAAAATGAGCAGTTCTTC.

The chain joins TRBV5-1 to TRBJ1-1, with 7 bases identical to TRBD1. Germline lookup yields CDR1 SGHRS and CDR2 YFSETQ. The CDR3 is 14 amino acids. With 0 bases clipped from V and 2 bases from J, the junction kept 1 base outside the gene matches. The CDR3 loop is CASSLEGGNTEAFF. The CDR3 DNA sequence: TGCGCCAGCAGCTTGGAAGGGGGCAACACTGAAGCTTTCTTT.

J is TRBJ2-5 and V is TRBV10-3; 8 nucleotides agree with TRBD1. J gave up 3 bases and V 6 bases, and 3 bases lay outside the gene matches. This CDR3 comprises 13 residues. CDR1 ENHRY and CDR2 SYGVKD come from the germline V gene. The CDR3 nucleotides are TGTGCCATCAGATCGGACAGGGAAGAGACCCAGTACTTC. This translates into CAIRSDREETQYF.

This chain links TRBV5-1 with TRBJ1-3; D unclear. The CDR3 has 17 amino acids. With 0 bases removed from V and 0 bases from J, the gap between germline ends came to 13 bases. The germline gives CDR1 SGHRS, CDR2 YFSETQ. CDR3 bases: TGCGCCAGCAGCTTGGAGGGTACGGTATTCTCTGGAAACACCATATATTTT. Translated, it gives CASSLEGTVFSGNTIYF.

The chain links TRBV6-1 to TRBJ2-3; no definite D call. Trimming left V 5 bases short and J 0 bases short, with 12 bases between. The CDR3 consists of 15 residues. CDR1 is MNHNS and CDR2 is SASEGT in the germline V gene. The CDR3 sequence is CASSLRDSSTDTQYF. The CDR3 region has the DNA TGTGCCAGCAGTCTCCGAGACTCTAGCACAGATACGCAGTATTTT.

The chain couples TRBV7-3 to TRBJ2-3; 8 bases align to TRBD2. CDR1 and CDR2 from the germline V gene are SGHTA and FQGTGA. The CDR3 has 15 amino acids. Trimming cost V 2 bases and J 4 bases; bases outside gene matches: 5. CDR3 protein: CASSLLAGPSDTQYF. Here the CDR3 DNA reads TGTGCCAGCAGCTTACTAGCGGGCCCCTCAGATACGCAGTATTTT.

The chain uses TRBV15 and TRBJ2-7; D tentatively reads TRBD1 or TRBD2 (5 bases each). CDR3 size: 15 residues. CDR1 is LNHNV and CDR2 is YYDKDF in the germline V gene (reference sequence). The V end was cut by 0 bases, the J end by 4 bases, with 13 bases between. CDR3 bases: TGTGCCACCAGCAGAGAGGGATGGGGCGGGTACGAGCAGTACTTC. Translation gives CATSREGWGGYEQYF.

The chain joins TRBV5-1 to TRBJ2-5; perhaps D is TRBD1 or TRBD2 (5 bases each). Germline CDR1 is SGHRS and CDR2 is YFSETQ. V was pared by 2 bases and J by 6 bases, with 11 bases between. The CDR3 runs 13 residues. The CDR3 loop is CASSFGDGKTQYF. The CDR3 region has the DNA TGCGCCAGCAGCTTCGGGGACGGGAAGACCCAGTACTTC.

The V and J genes are TRBV5-1 and TRBJ1-1; D not resolved. V was pared by 0 bases and J by 0 bases, with 6 bases between. Germline values: CDR1 SGHRS, CDR2 YFSETQ. The CDR3 length is 14 residues. Written as DNA, the CDR3 is TGCGCCAGCAGCTTGGACGGAGTGAACACTGAAGCTTTCTTT. Translating gives CASSLDGVNTEAFF.

The V call is TRBV5-4, the J call TRBJ2-5; the match to TRBD2 covers 8 bases. Germline V gene sequence: CDR1 SGHNT, CDR2 YYREEE (reference sequence). J was trimmed by 0 bases and V by 4 bases; bases with no gene match: 5. There are 15 residues in the CDR3. The CDR3 spells CASSELAEYQETQYF. The CDR3 region has the DNA TGTGCCAGCAGCGAACTAGCGGAGTACCAAGAGACCCAGTACTTC.

The chain combines TRBV5-1 with TRBJ2-2; a weak D match, TRBD1 (5 bases). This CDR3 region has 14 residues. Trimming pared 3 bases from V and 1 base from J, leaving 7 bases between. CDR1 and CDR2 (germline): SGHRS, YFSETQ. CDR3 nucleotide sequence: TGCGCCAGCAGCTCCCAGGGGAACACCGGGGAGCTGTTTTTT. Translating it yields CASSSQGNTGELFF. Using reference TRBV5-1 and TRBJ2-2 for the parts outside the CDR3, the full variable domain is KAGVTQTPRYLIKTRGQQVTLSCSPISGHRSVSWYQQTPGQGLQFLFEYFSETQRNKGNFPGRFSGRQFSNSRSEMNVSTLELGDSALYLCASSSQGNTGELFFGEGSRLTVL.

V and J are TRBV19 and TRBJ2-3; D not certain. V gave up 6 bases and J gave up 0 bases, with 7 bases separating them. There are 13 residues in the CDR3. Germline CDR1 LNHDA, CDR2 SQIVND (reference sequence). CDR3 bases: TGTGCCAGTAGGAGAACTAGCACAGATACGCAGTATTTT. As protein: CASRRTSTDTQYF.

The chain combines TRBV6-5 with TRBJ1-1; D is perhaps TRBD1 (6 bases). The germline gives CDR1 MNHEY, CDR2 SVGAGI. The CDR3 runs to 15 residues. The V gene lost 6 bases and the J gene lost 1 base, with 15 bases spanning the gap. CDR3 sequence (DNA): TGTGCCAGCAGAAAAGGGACACTAGGGAACACTGAAGCTTTCTTT. Translating it yields CASRKGTLGNTEAFF.

The chain links TRBV5-1 to TRBJ1-5, with TRBD1 matching 8 bases. CDR3 size: 15 residues. Germline V lookup: CDR1 SGHRS, CDR2 YFSETQ. The trim removed 0 bases at V and 7 bases at J, leaving 6 bases unmatched. The CDR3 here is CASSLGAGGSQPQHF. In nucleotides, the CDR3 is TGCGCCAGCAGCTTGGGGGCAGGGGGCTCCCAGCCCCAGCATTTT.

The chain recombines TRBV5-4 with TRBJ2-3, with D possibly being TRBD1 (6 bases). Germline assignment: CDR1 SGHNT and CDR2 YYREEE (reference sequence). V gave up 4 bases and J gave up 4 bases, with 7 bases separating them. The CDR3 covers 12 residues. This chain's CDR3 is CASSKGADTQYF. Written as DNA, the CDR3 is TGTGCCAGCAGCAAGGGGGCAGATACGCAGTATTTT.